This TCR beta chain was identified during a study of blood T cells in healthy people across ages. Regarding the study as a whole: Long-lived donors exceeded aged donors in naive CD4+ cells and diversity. In these data, TCR beta diversity tracked strongly with naive T cell percentage. While age rose, TCR beta diversity per million T cells dropped in a roughly linear way. Donor CMV infection status was unknown, possibly confounding age-related changes in expanded clonotypes.

The germline V gene encodes CDR1 ENHRY and CDR2 SYGVKD. The CDR3 covers 12 residues. The use of a sample-barcoded 5' primer and a J-beta primer mix characterized a second PCR of about 6 to 11 cycles. TCRdb called the 5' RACE reads again in MiXCR, with one record for every CDR3 protein. The sample has around 1,500,000 distinct CDR3 sequences, roughly 30% seen once. In regard to this clonotype: Its antigen is not known.

Material: blood. This chain uses TRBV10-3 with TRBJ2-5; D unresolved. The DNA end lines up better with TRBJ2-7; the J call may be wrong. The receptor comes from a woman in her 30s in good health. CDR3 sequence (DNA): TGTGCCATCAGTGGGACGGCTTACGAGCAGTACTTC. Translating it yields CAISGTAYEQYF.